A selection of T cell receptor beta chains follows, all from one sample in a study of shared clonotypes between healthy human individuals. Clones were read by immunoSEQ multiplex PCR, and TCRdb kept only the in-frame ones, dropping some. Of approximately 2.1 million clones in the sample, more than 85% were seen once. The sample taken for sequencing was naive CD4+ T cells from PBMCs. Receptors were obtained from a man aged 18 to 29 in good health. Some clones in this sample may be carry-over from other donors' samples. Both conserved end residues are part of each CDR3. D genes are given only for firm matches. Rows may omit the clone size; those that give it use once, few, many or a size class.

d_call: TRBD1
j_call: TRBJ1-5
clone_size: once
v_call: TRBV6-6
cdr3_nt: TGTGCCAGCAGTCCGGACAGGACGAGCAATCAGCCCCAGCATTTT
cdr3_aa: CASSPDRTSNQPQHF

d_call: TRBD1
j_call: TRBJ1-1
clone_size: -
v_call: TRBV5-1
cdr3_nt: TGCGCCAGCAGCCTAGGACAGGGGGCGTCTTTCTTT
cdr3_aa: CASSLGQGASFF

d_call: TRBD2
j_call: TRBJ2-1
clone_size: few
v_call: TRBV5-1
cdr3_nt: TGCGCCAGCAGCTTGACTAGCGGGAACAATGAGCAGTTCTTC
cdr3_aa: CASSLTSGNNEQFF

d_call: -
j_call: TRBJ2-1
clone_size: -
v_call: TRBV29-1
cdr3_nt: TGCAGCGTTGGCCCAAATTTCCGGGATGAGCAGTTCTTC
cdr3_aa: CSVGPNFRDEQFF

d_call: -
j_call: TRBJ2-7
clone_size: -
v_call: TRBV28
cdr3_nt: TGTGCCAGCAGTTGGTCGGGCCCCGGAGCCTACGAGCAGTACTTC
cdr3_aa: CASSWSGPGAYEQYF

d_call: TRBD2
j_call: TRBJ2-1
clone_size: -
v_call: TRBV27
cdr3_nt: TGTGCCAACCCCCCAGCGGGAGGCGAAAATGAGCAGTTCTTC
cdr3_aa: CANPPAGGENEQFF

d_call: -
j_call: TRBJ2-7
clone_size: -
v_call: TRBV28
cdr3_nt: TGTGCCAGCAGTTTGGCCGGGGGTACCTACGAGCAGTACTTC
cdr3_aa: CASSLAGGTYEQYF

d_call: TRBD2
j_call: TRBJ2-7
clone_size: once
v_call: TRBV30
cdr3_nt: TGTGCCTGGAGTTCCCTAGCGGGATCCCTTTACGAGCAGTACTTC
cdr3_aa: CAWSSLAGSLYEQYF

d_call: -
j_call: TRBJ2-5
clone_size: -
v_call: TRBV29-1
cdr3_nt: TGCAGCGTTGGAGTCGGACCCCAAGAGACCCAGTACTTC
cdr3_aa: CSVGVGPQETQYF

d_call: -
j_call: TRBJ2-3
clone_size: -
v_call: TRBV5-3
cdr3_nt: TGTGCCAGAAGCCGCCGTCCGGGGGATACGCAGTATTTT
cdr3_aa: CARSRRPGDTQYF

d_call: -
j_call: TRBJ2-1
clone_size: -
v_call: TRBV5-1
cdr3_nt: TGCGCCAGCAGCTTGGCCGCAAGCTCCTACAATGAGCAGTTCTTC
cdr3_aa: CASSLAASSYNEQFF

d_call: TRBD1
j_call: TRBJ1-2
clone_size: -
v_call: TRBV19
cdr3_nt: TGTGCCGTTCAGAGAAGAGGGGGCGGCAATGGCTACACCTTC
cdr3_aa: CAVQRRGGGNGYTF

d_call: TRBD2
j_call: TRBJ2-5
clone_size: -
v_call: TRBV18
cdr3_nt: TGTGCCAGCTCACCAGATGCGGGGGGGATGGAGACCCAGTACTTC
cdr3_aa: CASSPDAGGMETQYF

d_call: TRBD1
j_call: TRBJ1-5
clone_size: -
v_call: TRBV7-2
cdr3_nt: TGTGCCAGCAGCCGCCGGGGACAGTATAGCAATCAGCCCCAGCATTTT
cdr3_aa: CASSRRGQYSNQPQHF

d_call: TRBD1
j_call: TRBJ2-1
clone_size: -
v_call: TRBV28
cdr3_nt: TGTGCCAGCAGTTTATGGGGGGGGACAGGGCGCAATGAGCAGTTCTTC
cdr3_aa: CASSLWGGTGRNEQFF

d_call: TRBD1
j_call: TRBJ1-1
clone_size: -
v_call: TRBV6-5
cdr3_nt: TGTGCCAGCAGAAAGGGACAGGGAAACACTGAAGCTTTCTTT
cdr3_aa: CASRKGQGNTEAFF

d_call: -
j_call: TRBJ2-5
clone_size: -
v_call: TRBV10-1
cdr3_nt: TGCGCCAGCAGTGATCGACGAACCGAGGAGACCCAGTACTTC
cdr3_aa: CASSDRRTEETQYF

d_call: -
j_call: TRBJ2-5
clone_size: -
v_call: TRBV7-8
cdr3_nt: TGTGCCAGCAGCGAGCCCGCCCTAGGGGAGACCCAGTACTTC
cdr3_aa: CASSEPALGETQYF

d_call: -
j_call: TRBJ2-7
clone_size: -
v_call: TRBV11-2
cdr3_nt: TGTGCCAGCAGCTTAGATCAGCTCGCCATCTACGAGCAGTACTTC
cdr3_aa: CASSLDQLAIYEQYF

d_call: -
j_call: TRBJ2-7
clone_size: once
v_call: TRBV2
cdr3_nt: TGTGCCACCTTACTAGACAGGTTCTACGAGCAGTACTTC
cdr3_aa: CATLLDRFYEQYF

d_call: -
j_call: TRBJ1-5
clone_size: -
v_call: TRBV21-1
cdr3_nt: TGTGCCAGCAGCCCAACCCTACTAAGCAATCAGCCCCAGCATTTT
cdr3_aa: CASSPTLLSNQPQHF

d_call: -
j_call: TRBJ1-1
clone_size: -
v_call: TRBV4-1
cdr3_nt: TGCGCCAGCAGCCACCCAAAGGGAGGGGGAGACACTGAAGCTTTCTTT
cdr3_aa: CASSHPKGGGDTEAFF

d_call: TRBD1
j_call: TRBJ2-7
clone_size: -
v_call: TRBV30
cdr3_nt: TGTGCCTGGAGTCAAGACAGGGGGTACGAGCAGTACTTC
cdr3_aa: CAWSQDRGYEQYF

d_call: -
j_call: TRBJ1-2
clone_size: -
v_call: TRBV5-1
cdr3_nt: TGCGCCAGCGGTAATATAGACAGCGGCTACACCTTC
cdr3_aa: CASGNIDSGYTF

d_call: -
j_call: TRBJ1-2
clone_size: -
v_call: TRBV5-1
cdr3_nt: TGCGCCAGCAGCTTGGGCCACCTAAACTATGGCTACACCTTC
cdr3_aa: CASSLGHLNYGYTF

d_call: -
j_call: TRBJ2-7
clone_size: -
v_call: TRBV6-1
cdr3_nt: TGTGCCAGCAGTGAATTTCAAGGGTTCGAGCAGTACTTC
cdr3_aa: CASSEFQGFEQYF

d_call: -
j_call: TRBJ1-2
clone_size: -
v_call: TRBV4-3
cdr3_nt: TGCGCCAGCAGCCAAGAGACTGGACGGGGAGTGGGCTACACCTTC
cdr3_aa: CASSQETGRGVGYTF

d_call: TRBD1
j_call: TRBJ2-5
clone_size: -
v_call: TRBV2
cdr3_nt: TGTGCCAGCAGCCCCCTTACAGGGGGCGAAGAGACCCAGTACTTC
cdr3_aa: CASSPLTGGEETQYF

d_call: -
j_call: TRBJ2-4
clone_size: once
v_call: TRBV27
cdr3_nt: TGTGCCAGCACCCCCCCCCACAGAGCCAAAAACATTCAGTACTTC
cdr3_aa: CASTPPHRAKNIQYF

d_call: TRBD2
j_call: TRBJ2-1
clone_size: -
v_call: TRBV19
cdr3_nt: TGTGCCAGTAGTCAAGGCGGGAGATACAATGAGCAGTTCTTC
cdr3_aa: CASSQGGRYNEQFF

d_call: -
j_call: TRBJ2-7
clone_size: once
v_call: TRBV6-6
cdr3_nt: TGTGCCAGCACCCTTGGTCCGGCGGCCTACGAGCAGTACTTC
cdr3_aa: CASTLGPAAYEQYF

d_call: TRBD2
j_call: TRBJ2-7
clone_size: -
v_call: TRBV10-3
cdr3_nt: TGTGCCATCAGTGAGGAGGGAGGGCCGGACGAGCAGTACTTC
cdr3_aa: CAISEEGGPDEQYF

d_call: TRBD1
j_call: TRBJ2-1
clone_size: once
v_call: TRBV18
cdr3_nt: TGTGCCAGCTCACGCGGGACAGGGGAAGAGCAGTTCTTC
cdr3_aa: CASSRGTGEEQFF

d_call: -
j_call: TRBJ2-7
clone_size: -
v_call: TRBV25-1
cdr3_nt: TGTGCCAGCAGTCTAAAGGGCTTCTCCTACGAGCAGTACTTC
cdr3_aa: CASSLKGFSYEQYF

d_call: TRBD2
j_call: TRBJ2-7
clone_size: -
v_call: TRBV5-1
cdr3_nt: TGCGCCAGCAGCTTGATAGAAAGCGGGGGCTACGAGCAGTACTTC
cdr3_aa: CASSLIESGGYEQYF

d_call: TRBD2
j_call: TRBJ2-7
clone_size: -
v_call: TRBV7-2
cdr3_nt: TGTGCCAGCAGCATTGGGACTAGCGGCGCCTACGAGCAGTACTTC
cdr3_aa: CASSIGTSGAYEQYF

d_call: -
j_call: TRBJ1-4
clone_size: -
v_call: TRBV5-1
cdr3_nt: TGCGCCAGCAACCCTGGGGGGGTGAATGAAAAACTGTTTTTT
cdr3_aa: CASNPGGVNEKLFF

d_call: -
j_call: TRBJ1-3
clone_size: once
v_call: TRBV5-4
cdr3_nt: TGTGCCAGCAGCTTGGATCGGGGGAACGGAAACACCATATATTTT
cdr3_aa: CASSLDRGNGNTIYF

d_call: TRBD1
j_call: TRBJ2-7
clone_size: -
v_call: TRBV5-4
cdr3_nt: TGTGCCAGCAGCGGAAGGGACAGAATACATTCCTACGAGCAGTACTTC
cdr3_aa: CASSGRDRIHSYEQYF

d_call: TRBD2
j_call: TRBJ2-5
clone_size: -
v_call: TRBV7-2
cdr3_nt: TGTGCCAGCAGCGCTAAGCGGGAGATGGAGACCCAGTACTTC
cdr3_aa: CASSAKREMETQYF

d_call: -
j_call: TRBJ1-1
clone_size: -
v_call: TRBV28
cdr3_nt: TGTGCCAGCAGTTTAATGGGACAAGGGAACACTGAAGCTTTCTTT
cdr3_aa: CASSLMGQGNTEAFF

d_call: TRBD1
j_call: TRBJ2-5
clone_size: -
v_call: TRBV15
cdr3_nt: TGTGCCACCAGCAGAGGGTTGGGACAGGGACAAGAGACCCAGTACTTC
cdr3_aa: CATSRGLGQGQETQYF

d_call: -
j_call: TRBJ2-1
clone_size: -
v_call: TRBV5-1
cdr3_nt: TGCGCCAGCGCGCCAACTACCCTCTCCTACAATGAGCAGTTCTTC
cdr3_aa: CASAPTTLSYNEQFF

d_call: TRBD2
j_call: TRBJ2-1
clone_size: -
v_call: TRBV28
cdr3_nt: TGTGCCAGCAGTTTGGTCGGGCTAGCGGGACGGAGCTCCTACAATGAGCAGTTCTTC
cdr3_aa: CASSLVGLAGRSSYNEQFF

d_call: -
j_call: TRBJ2-7
clone_size: -
v_call: TRBV25-1
cdr3_nt: TGTGCCAGCAGTGAGACAGGCTCCGCGGGCTGCGAGCAGTACTTC
cdr3_aa: CASSETGSAGCEQYF

d_call: -
j_call: TRBJ2-1
clone_size: -
v_call: TRBV5-4
cdr3_nt: TGTGCCAGCAGCACCGGACTCGTTGGGAATGAGCAGTTCTTC
cdr3_aa: CASSTGLVGNEQFF

d_call: TRBD2
j_call: TRBJ2-3
clone_size: -
v_call: TRBV4-1
cdr3_nt: TGCGCCAGCAGCCAAGCCCTAGCGGGAGGGTCTACAGATACGCAGTATTTT
cdr3_aa: CASSQALAGGSTDTQYF

d_call: TRBD1
j_call: TRBJ1-1
clone_size: -
v_call: TRBV5-1
cdr3_nt: TGCGCCAGCAGCTCGACAGGGGCCGGTGAAGCTTTCTTT
cdr3_aa: CASSSTGAGEAFF

d_call: -
j_call: TRBJ1-3
clone_size: -
v_call: TRBV19
cdr3_nt: TGTGCCAGTAGTGGAAGGGGTTTAACTGGAAACACCATATATTTT
cdr3_aa: CASSGRGLTGNTIYF

d_call: TRBD2
j_call: TRBJ2-5
clone_size: -
v_call: TRBV4-2
cdr3_nt: TGTGCCAGCAGCCAAGATAGTAGCGGGAAGCGAGAGACCCAGTACTTC
cdr3_aa: CASSQDSSGKRETQYF